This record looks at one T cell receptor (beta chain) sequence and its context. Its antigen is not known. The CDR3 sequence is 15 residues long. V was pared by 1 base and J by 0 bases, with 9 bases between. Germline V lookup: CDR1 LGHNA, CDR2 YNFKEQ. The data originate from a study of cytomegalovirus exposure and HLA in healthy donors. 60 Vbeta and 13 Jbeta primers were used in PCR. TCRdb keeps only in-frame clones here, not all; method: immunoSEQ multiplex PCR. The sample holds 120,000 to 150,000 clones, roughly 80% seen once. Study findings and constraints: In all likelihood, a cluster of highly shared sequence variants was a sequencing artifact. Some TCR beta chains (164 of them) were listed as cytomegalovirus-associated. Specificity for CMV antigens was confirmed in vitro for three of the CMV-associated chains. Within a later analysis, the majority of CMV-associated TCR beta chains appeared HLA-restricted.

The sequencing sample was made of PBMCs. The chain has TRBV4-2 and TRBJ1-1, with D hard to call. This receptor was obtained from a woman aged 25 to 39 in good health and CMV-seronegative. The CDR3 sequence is CASSQAARLNTEAFF. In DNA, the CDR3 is TGTGCCAGCAGCCAAGCCGCGAGGCTGAACACTGAAGCTTTCTTT.